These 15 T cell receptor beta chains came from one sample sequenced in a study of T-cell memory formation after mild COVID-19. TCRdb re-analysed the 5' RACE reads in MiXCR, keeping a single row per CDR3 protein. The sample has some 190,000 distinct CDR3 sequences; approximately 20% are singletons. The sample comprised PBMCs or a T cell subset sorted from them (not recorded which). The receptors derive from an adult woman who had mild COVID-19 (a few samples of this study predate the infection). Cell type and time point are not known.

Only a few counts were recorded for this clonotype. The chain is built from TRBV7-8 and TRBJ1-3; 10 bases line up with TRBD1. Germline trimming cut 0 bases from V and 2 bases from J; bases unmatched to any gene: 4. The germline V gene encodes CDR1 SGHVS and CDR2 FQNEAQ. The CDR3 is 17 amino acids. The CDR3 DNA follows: TGTGCCAGCAGCTTAGCTCGGGACAGGGGAACTGGAAACACCATATATTTT. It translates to CASSLARDRGTGNTIYF.

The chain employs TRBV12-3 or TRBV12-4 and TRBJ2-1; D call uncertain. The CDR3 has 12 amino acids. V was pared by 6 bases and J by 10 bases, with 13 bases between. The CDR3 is CASSRPGGEQFF. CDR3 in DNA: TGTGCCAGCAGCCGGCCCGGTGGCGAGCAGTTCTTC.

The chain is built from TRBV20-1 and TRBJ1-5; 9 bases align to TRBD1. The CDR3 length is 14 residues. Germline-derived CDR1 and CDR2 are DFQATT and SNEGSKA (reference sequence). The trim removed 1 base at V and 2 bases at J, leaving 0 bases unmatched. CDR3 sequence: CSARGDRGNQPQHF. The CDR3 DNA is TGCAGTGCTAGAGGGGACAGGGGCAATCAGCCCCAGCATTTT.

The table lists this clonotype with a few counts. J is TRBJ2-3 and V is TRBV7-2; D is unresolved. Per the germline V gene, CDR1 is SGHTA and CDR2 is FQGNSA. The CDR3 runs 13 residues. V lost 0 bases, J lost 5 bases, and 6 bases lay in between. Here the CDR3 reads CASSLAAQDTQYF. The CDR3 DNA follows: TGTGCCAGCAGCTTAGCAGCGCAAGATACGCAGTATTTT.

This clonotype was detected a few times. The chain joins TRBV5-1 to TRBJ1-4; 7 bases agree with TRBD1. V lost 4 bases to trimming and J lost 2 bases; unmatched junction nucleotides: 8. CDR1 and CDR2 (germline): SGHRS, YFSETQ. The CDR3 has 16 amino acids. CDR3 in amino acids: CASSPRIQGTNEKLFF. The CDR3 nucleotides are TGCGCCAGCAGCCCCCGCATACAGGGGACTAATGAAAAACTGTTTTTT.

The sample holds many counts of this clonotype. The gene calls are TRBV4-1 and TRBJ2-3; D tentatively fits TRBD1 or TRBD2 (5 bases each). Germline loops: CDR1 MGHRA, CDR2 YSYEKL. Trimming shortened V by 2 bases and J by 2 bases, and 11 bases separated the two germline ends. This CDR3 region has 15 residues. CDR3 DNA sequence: TGCGCCAGCAGCCAACGCGAGGGGCCCACAGATACGCAGTATTTT. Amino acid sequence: CASSQREGPTDTQYF.

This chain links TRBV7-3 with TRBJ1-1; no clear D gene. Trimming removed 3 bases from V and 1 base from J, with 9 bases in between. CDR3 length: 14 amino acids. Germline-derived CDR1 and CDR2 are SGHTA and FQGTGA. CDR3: CASSLMAENTEAFF. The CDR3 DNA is TGTGCCAGCAGCTTGATGGCGGAGAACACTGAAGCTTTCTTT.

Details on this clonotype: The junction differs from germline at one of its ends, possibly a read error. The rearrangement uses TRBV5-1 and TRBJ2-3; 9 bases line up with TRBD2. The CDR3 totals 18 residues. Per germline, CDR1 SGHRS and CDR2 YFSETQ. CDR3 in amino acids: CASSSGLGASGKTDTQYF. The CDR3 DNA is TGCGCCAGCAGCTCCGGCCTGGGGGCTAGCGGGAAGACAGATACGCAGTACTTT.

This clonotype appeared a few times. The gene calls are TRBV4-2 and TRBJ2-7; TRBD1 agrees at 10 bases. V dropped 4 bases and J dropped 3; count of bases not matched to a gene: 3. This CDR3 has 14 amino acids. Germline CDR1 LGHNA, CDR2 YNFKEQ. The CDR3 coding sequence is TGTGCCAGCAGCCCAGACAGGGGGCACTACGAGCAGTACTTC. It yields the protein CASSPDRGHYEQYF.

The CDR3 DNA sequence: TGTGCCAGCAGCCCCGGCAGGGAGGTGAGCGAGCAGTACTTC. This codes for CASSPGREVSEQYF. The V and J genes are TRBV7-2 and TRBJ2-7; tentative D call: TRBD2 (6 bases). Germline CDR1 and CDR2: SGHTA and FQGNSA. Trimming took 5 bases from V and 6 from J, leaving 17 bases between them. There are 14 residues in the CDR3.

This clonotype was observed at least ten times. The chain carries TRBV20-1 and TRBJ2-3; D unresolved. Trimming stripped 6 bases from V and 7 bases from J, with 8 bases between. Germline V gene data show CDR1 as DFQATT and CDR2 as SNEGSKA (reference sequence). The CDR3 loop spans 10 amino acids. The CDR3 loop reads CSASRNTQYF. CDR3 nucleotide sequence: TGCAGTGCCTCAAGAAATACGCAGTATTTT.

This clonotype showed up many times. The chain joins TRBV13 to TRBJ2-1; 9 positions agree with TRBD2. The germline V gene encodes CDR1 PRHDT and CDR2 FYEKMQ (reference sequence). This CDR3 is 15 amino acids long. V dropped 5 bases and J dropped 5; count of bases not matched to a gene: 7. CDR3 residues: CASSRPSGDDNEQFF. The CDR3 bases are TGTGCCAGCAGCCGACCTAGCGGGGATGACAATGAGCAGTTCTTC.

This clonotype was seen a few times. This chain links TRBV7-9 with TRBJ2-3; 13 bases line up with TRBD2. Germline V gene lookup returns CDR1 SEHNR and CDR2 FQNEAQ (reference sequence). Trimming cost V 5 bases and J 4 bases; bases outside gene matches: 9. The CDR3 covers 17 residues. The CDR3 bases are TGTGCCAGCAGCCGAGGACTAGCGGGGGCTGTTTCAGATACGCAGTATTTT. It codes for CASSRGLAGAVSDTQYF.

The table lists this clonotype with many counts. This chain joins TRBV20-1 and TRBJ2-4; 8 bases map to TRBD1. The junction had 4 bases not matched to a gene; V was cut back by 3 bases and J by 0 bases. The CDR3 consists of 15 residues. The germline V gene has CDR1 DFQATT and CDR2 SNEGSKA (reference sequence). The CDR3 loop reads CSASGQGGAKNIQYF. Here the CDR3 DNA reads TGCAGTGCTAGTGGACAGGGAGGAGCCAAAAACATTCAGTACTTC.

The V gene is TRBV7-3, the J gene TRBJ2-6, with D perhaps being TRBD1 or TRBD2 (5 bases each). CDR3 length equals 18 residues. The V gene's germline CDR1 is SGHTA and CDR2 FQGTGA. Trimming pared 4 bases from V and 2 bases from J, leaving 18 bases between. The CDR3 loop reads CASSSGTDLQAGANVLTF. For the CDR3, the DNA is TGTGCCAGCAGCTCCGGGACGGACCTTCAGGCTGGGGCCAACGTCCTGACTTTC.